The next 32 T cell receptor beta chains were all read from a single sample in a study of shared clonotypes between healthy human individuals (TCRdb year 2020). The library was made by the immunoSEQ multiplex PCR assay. TCRdb's version of the immuneACCESS table is confined to in-frame rearrangements and falls short of the full clone set. An unresolved V gene accounts for under half of the shortfall where checked; the remainder is of unknown origin. The sample table contains about 1.1 million clones; only one count was recorded for about four fifths of them. 0.55% to 0.7% of the sample is held by the ten biggest clonotypes. The sequenced material came from memory CD4+ T cells from PBMCs. The cell subset or site label, read with the paper, signifies: CD45RA-negative fraction. The receptors stem from a young man in good health. Some clones in this sample may be carry-over from other donors' samples.

V is TRBV6-5 and J is TRBJ1-5; tentative D call: TRBD1 (5 bases). V was clipped by 6 bases and J by 7 bases, with 16 bases between them. Germline assignment: CDR1 MNHEY and CDR2 SVGAGI. This CDR3 has 14 amino acids. CDR3 sequence (DNA): TGTGCCAGCAGGGGACCCCAGGGAAACCAGCCCCAGCATTTT. This codes for CASRGPQGNQPQHF.

The genes are TRBV5-1 and TRBJ2-3; 16 positions match TRBD2. Trimming removed 4 bases from V and 4 bases from J; junction bases left unmatched: 6. Germline V gene sequence: CDR1 SGHRS, CDR2 YFSETQ. This CDR3 has 17 residues. The CDR3 protein is CASSTAGTSGRADTQYF. The CDR3 nucleotides read TGCGCCAGCAGCACCGCCGGGACTAGCGGGAGGGCAGATACGCAGTATTTT.

This clone was recorded at least ten times. Written as DNA, the CDR3 is TGTGCCAGCAGCCCGTCCCCGAGTATGGGTGAGCAGTTCTTC. Translation gives CASSPSPSMGEQFF. This sequence joins TRBV11-3 and TRBJ2-1; D is unclear. CDR1 and CDR2 (germline): SGHNT, YENEEA. V was cut by 5 bases and J by 9 bases, with 17 bases left in between. This CDR3 comprises 14 residues.

V usage is TRBV7-8 and J usage is TRBJ2-1, with unresolved D. The CDR3 loop spans 17 amino acids. Germline CDR1 SGHVS, CDR2 FQNEAQ. V shed 5 bases and J shed 0 bases, with 17 bases lying between them. For the CDR3, the DNA is TGTGCCAGCAGCCCAAGCCTTATCAAGAGCTCCTACAATGAGCAGTTCTTC. Translation: CASSPSLIKSSYNEQFF.

This clone was observed at least ten times. The chain employs TRBV11-3 and TRBJ1-2; D unresolved. The CDR3 extends over 11 amino acids. Germline V gene data show CDR1 as SGHNT and CDR2 as YENEEA. V shed 5 bases and J shed 8 bases, with 9 bases lying between them. This CDR3 reads CASSQLTGYTF. For the CDR3, the DNA is TGTGCCAGCAGCCAGTTGACGGGCTACACCTTC. Looking up the rest from reference TRBV11-3 and TRBJ1-2 gives the full variable domain: EAGVVQSPRYKIIEKKQPVAFWCNPISGHNTLYWYLQNLGQGPELLIRYENEEAVDDSQLPKDRFSAERLKGVDSTLKIQPAELGDSAVYLCASSQLTGYTFGSGTRLTVV.

This clone was recorded a few times. The V call is TRBV5-4, the J call TRBJ2-7; D may match TRBD1 or TRBD2 (5 bases each). CDR1 SGHNT and CDR2 YYREEE come from the germline V gene (reference sequence). The CDR3 has 14 amino acids. Trimming took off 0 bases at V and 6 bases at J, with 13 bases between the two ends. The DNA of the CDR3 is TGTGCCAGCAGCTTGGAGGTCGGGGCCCCCGAGCAGTACTTC. Protein sequence: CASSLEVGAPEQYF.

The chain employs TRBV5-4 and TRBJ1-1; 8 nucleotides align to TRBD1. Unmatched junction bases numbered 8, after V lost 1 base and J lost 3 bases. Germline V gene sequence: CDR1 SGHNT, CDR2 YYREEE (reference sequence). The CDR3 extends over 16 amino acids. The CDR3 is CASSLLGRGLYTEAFF. The CDR3 DNA reads as TGTGCCAGCAGCTTGTTAGGCAGGGGGCTGTACACTGAAGCTTTCTTT.

This chain connects TRBV6-6 to TRBJ1-2; tentatively, D is TRBD1 (5 bases). This CDR3 is built from 14 residues. V shed 7 bases and J shed 7 bases, with 19 bases lying between them. From germline, CDR1 is MNHNY and CDR2 SVGAGI (reference sequence). Here the CDR3 reads CASTPSGGFAGYTF. The CDR3 DNA reads as TGTGCCAGCACCCCCTCTGGGGGATTCGCTGGCTACACCTTC.

This clone was counted a few times. The V gene is TRBV5-1, the J gene TRBJ2-7; the D gene is possibly TRBD2 (6 bases). Germline lookup yields CDR1 SGHRS and CDR2 YFSETQ. The germline V and J ends were trimmed by 4 bases and 3 bases, with 14 bases remaining between them. The CDR3 loop spans 14 amino acids. The CDR3 sequence is CASSGGTGDYEQYF. CDR3 DNA sequence: TGCGCCAGCAGCGGAGGGACGGGAGACTACGAGCAGTACTTC. Combining the CDR3 with reference TRBV5-1 and TRBJ2-7 gives the whole variable domain KAGVTQTPRYLIKTRGQQVTLSCSPISGHRSVSWYQQTPGQGLQFLFEYFSETQRNKGNFPGRFSGRQFSNSRSEMNVSTLELGDSALYLCASSGGTGDYEQYFGPGTRLTVT.

On this clone: A read error may account for a junction end that differs from germline. The chain recombines TRBV7-9 with TRBJ2-7; either TRBD1 or TRBD2 may fit D (6 bases each). Per the germline V gene, CDR1 is SEHNR and CDR2 is FQNEAQ (reference sequence). This CDR3 contains 12 residues. DNA of the CDR3: TGTGCCAGCAGCTTAGTCGCAGGGGAGGCCTTCTTC. Amino acids: CASSLVAGEAFF.

This clone was seen a handful of times. The CDR3: CASSVGSGELFF. CDR3 nucleotide sequence: TGTGCCAGCAGCGTCGGTTCCGGGGAGCTGTTTTTT. The chain uses TRBV11-3 and TRBJ2-2, with D unresolved. The CDR3 consists of 12 residues. Germline assignment: CDR1 SGHNT and CDR2 YENEEA. Trimming left V 5 bases short and J 6 bases short, with 7 bases between.

In regard to this clone: This clone may be a read error of a much larger clone one base away. This chain joins TRBV27 and TRBJ2-3, with 13 positions matching TRBD2. Germline CDR1 and CDR2: MNHEY and SMNVEV (reference sequence). After removal of 5 bases from V and 6 bases from J, the junction contained 5 bases not matched to a gene. CDR3 length equals 15 residues. CDR3: CASSPGLAGVDTQYF. The CDR3 DNA is TGTGCCAGCAGTCCCGGACTAGCGGGAGTCGATACGCAGTATTTT.

This clone was picked up many times. The chain carries TRBV9 and TRBJ2-1, with 7 nucleotides matching TRBD2. CDR1 SGDLS and CDR2 YYNGEE come from the germline V gene. This CDR3 spans 15 amino acids. V trimming: 7 bases; J trimming: 4 bases; junction bases outside the gene matches: 11. CDR3 sequence (DNA): TGTGCCAGCGCCCCCGGACTAGATGTGTACAATGAGCAGTTCTTC. Translated, it gives CASAPGLDVYNEQFF.

V gene TRBV2 combines with J gene TRBJ2-7; tentative D call: TRBD1 (5 bases). Germline values: CDR1 SNHLY, CDR2 FYNNEI. The length of the CDR3 is 14 residues. Trimming removed 8 bases at V and 3 bases at J, with 17 bases between. The CDR3 DNA reads as TGTGCCAGCGGAACAAAGGGGTTAGGCTACGAGCAGTACTTC. Translated, it gives CASGTKGLGYEQYF.

V and J are TRBV28 and TRBJ1-5; D unclear. Germline V gene sequence: CDR1 MDHEN, CDR2 SYDVKM. V was pared by 5 bases and J by 0 bases, with 11 bases between. This CDR3 has 15 residues. The CDR3 DNA follows: TGTGCCAGCAGTGGGCCGGAAAATAGCAATCAGCCCCAGCATTTT. Translating it yields CASSGPENSNQPQHF. Based on the CDR3 plus reference TRBV28 and TRBJ1-5, the full variable domain is DVKVTQSSRYLVKRTGEKVFLECVQDMDHENMFWYRQDPGLGLRLIYFSYDVKMKEKGDIPEGYSVSREKKERFSLILESASTNQTSMYLCASSGPENSNQPQHFGDGTRLSIL.

This chain uses TRBV5-1 with TRBJ2-7; D may correspond to TRBD1 or TRBD2 (6 bases each). The CDR3 is made up of 16 amino acids. CDR1 SGHRS and CDR2 YFSETQ come from the germline V gene. The V end was cut by 1 base, the J end by 1 base, with 15 bases between. This CDR3 is CASSLFDGGASYEQYF. The CDR3 DNA is TGCGCCAGCAGCTTGTTCGACGGGGGCGCATCCTACGAGCAGTACTTC.

To note about this clone: At the DNA level, this CDR3 is encoded by other sequences in the same sample as well. This sequence joins TRBV5-1 and TRBJ1-1; no firm D call. Per germline, CDR1 SGHRS and CDR2 YFSETQ. The CDR3 covers 14 residues. V shed 0 bases and J shed 0 bases, with 6 bases lying between them. CDR3 bases: TGCGCCAGCAGCTTGGCGGGGATGAACACTGAAGCTTTCTTT. Translating gives CASSLAGMNTEAFF. Complete variable domain (other parts from reference TRBV5-1 and TRBJ1-1): KAGVTQTPRYLIKTRGQQVTLSCSPISGHRSVSWYQQTPGQGLQFLFEYFSETQRNKGNFPGRFSGRQFSNSRSEMNVSTLELGDSALYLCASSLAGMNTEAFFGQGTRLTVV.

This chain joins TRBV6-6 and TRBJ2-7; 8 bases fit TRBD1. This CDR3 comprises 15 residues. CDR1 and CDR2 from the germline V gene are MNHNY and SVGAGI (reference sequence). V was pared by 4 bases and J by 3 bases, with 8 bases of the junction left unmatched. This CDR3 is CASSFGTGLYYEQYF. In DNA form, the CDR3 reads TGTGCCAGCAGTTTCGGGACAGGCCTATACTACGAGCAGTACTTC.

The V gene is TRBV6-5, the J gene TRBJ1-4; no reliable D call. The germline gives CDR1 MNHEY, CDR2 SVGAGI. The CDR3 contains 13 residues. V lost 0 bases to trimming and J lost 9 bases, with 8 bases between them. The CDR3 sequence: CASSYSLGQKLFF. The CDR3 nucleotides read TGTGCCAGCAGTTACTCGCTCGGCCAAAAACTGTTTTTT.

The V gene is TRBV2, the J gene TRBJ1-5; 7 positions match TRBD1. The CDR3 consists of 14 residues. J was trimmed by 8 bases and V by 2 bases; bases with no gene match: 6. Looked up from germline, CDR1 is SNHLY and CDR2 is FYNNEI. CDR3 in amino acids: CASSEIGGSEPQHF. The CDR3 DNA reads TGTGCCAGCAGTGAAATAGGGGGCTCTGAGCCCCAGCATTTT. Based on the CDR3 plus reference TRBV2 and TRBJ1-5, the full variable domain is EPEVTQTPSHQVTQMGQEVILRCVPISNHLYFYWYRQILGQKVEFLVSFYNNEISEKSEIFDDQFSVERPDGSNFTLKIRSTKLEDSAMYFCASSEIGGSEPQHFGDGTRLSIL.

In nucleotides, the CDR3 is TGTGCCAGCAGTGGGACTAGCGGATCGTACGAGCAGTACTTC. Amino acid sequence: CASSGTSGSYEQYF. The gene calls are TRBV6-4 and TRBJ2-7, with 10 bases that match TRBD2. CDR1 is MRHNA, CDR2 SNTAGT, per germline. V lost 4 bases to trimming and J lost 4 bases; unmatched junction nucleotides: 4. This CDR3 comprises 14 residues.

The J gene is TRBJ1-2, the V gene TRBV28, with D hard to call. CDR1 is MDHEN, CDR2 SYDVKM, per germline. V was trimmed by 3 bases and J by 5 bases, leaving 10 bases between them. The CDR3 totals 13 residues. The CDR3 DNA reads TGTGCCAGCAGTTTGATCCCCGGGTATGGCTACACCTTC. Translation gives CASSLIPGYGYTF.

The table lists this clone with a count of one. This chain uses TRBV7-3 with TRBJ2-1; the match to TRBD2 covers 10 bases. The CDR3 totals 14 residues. Unmatched junction bases numbered 4, after V lost 5 bases and J lost 6 bases. Germline V lookup: CDR1 SGHTA, CDR2 FQGTGA. The CDR3: CASSPQREGNEQFF. The CDR3 DNA reads TGTGCCAGCAGCCCTCAGCGGGAGGGCAATGAGCAGTTCTTC.

J is TRBJ2-7 and V is TRBV29-1; D is undetermined. V dropped 3 bases and J dropped 5 bases, with 11 bases sitting between them. There are 12 residues in the CDR3. Germline V gene lookup returns CDR1 SQVTM and CDR2 ANQGSEA. The CDR3 DNA reads TGCAGCGTTGAGAGTCCTAGGGACGAGCAGTACTTC. Amino acids: CSVESPRDEQYF.

The chain recombines TRBV15 with TRBJ1-2; D ambiguous. Trimming stripped 5 bases from V and 4 bases from J, with 17 bases between. The CDR3 has 15 amino acids. CDR1 and CDR2 (germline): LNHNV, YYDKDF (reference sequence). The chain's CDR3 is CATSAGYGPGYGYTF. For the CDR3, the DNA is TGTGCCACCAGCGCGGGGTACGGACCGGGCTATGGCTACACCTTC.

As for this clone: Just one base apart from a much larger clone, this may be a read error. The chain combines TRBV27 with TRBJ2-1; TRBD2 agrees at 8 bases. Germline CDR1 MNHEY, CDR2 SMNVEV (reference sequence). CDR3 length: 18 residues. This CDR3 reads CASSLLVHSGLEYNERFF. The CDR3 region has the DNA TGTGCCAGCAGTTTACTAGTTCATTCGGGACTAGAGTACAATGAGCGGTTCTTC.

This CDR3 reads CATSRDRRSYGYTF. The CDR3 nucleotides read TGTGCCACCAGCAGAGACCGAAGATCCTATGGCTACACCTTC. J is TRBJ1-2 and V is TRBV15; D is ambiguous. Germline CDR1 reads LNHNV; CDR2 reads YYDKDF (reference sequence). The V end was cut by 0 bases, the J end by 4 bases, with 9 bases between. The CDR3 is 14 amino acids. Full variable domain (rest looked up from reference TRBV15 and TRBJ1-2): DAMVIQNPRYQVTQFGKPVTLSCSQTLNHNVMYWYQQKSSQAPKLLFHYYDKDFNNEADTPDNFQSRRPNTSFCFLDIRSPGLGDTAMYLCATSRDRRSYGYTFGSGTRLTVV.

At least ten counts were recorded for this clone. The gene calls are TRBV11-2 and TRBJ2-7; 10 positions agree with TRBD1. This CDR3 has 18 amino acids. The V and J ends lost 2 bases and 5 bases, in that order; junction bases with no gene match: 15. Germline CDR1 is SGHAT and CDR2 is FQNNGV. CDR3 sequence: CASSLFSRAGTGVNEQYF. The CDR3 DNA reads TGTGCCAGCAGCTTATTTTCCCGAGCCGGGACAGGGGTTAACGAGCAGTACTTC. Full variable domain (remainder filled in from reference TRBV11-2 and TRBJ2-7): EAGVAQSPRYKIIEKRQSVAFWCNPISGHATLYWYQQILGQGPKLLIQFQNNGVVDDSQLPKDRFSAERLKGVDSTLKIQPAKLEDSAVYLCASSLFSRAGTGVNEQYFGPGTRLTVT.

The chain recombines TRBV6-5 with TRBJ1-4; no firm D call. CDR1 MNHEY and CDR2 SVGAGI come from the germline V gene. The CDR3 has 14 amino acids. The germline V and J ends were trimmed by 6 bases and 5 bases, with 13 bases remaining between them. CDR3 in DNA: TGTGCCAGCAGCCCCCGCGACCCGAATGAAAAACTGTTTTTT. Translation gives CASSPRDPNEKLFF.

This clone was found once. The J gene is TRBJ2-3, the V gene TRBV29-1, with 11 bases lining up with TRBD2. CDR1 is SQVTM, CDR2 ANQGSEA, per germline. This CDR3 region has 14 residues. J was trimmed by 5 bases and V by 0 bases; bases with no gene match: 1. In DNA, the CDR3 is TGCAGCGTTGAAGATGGACTAGCGGGAGATACGCAGTATTTT. Translating it yields CSVEDGLAGDTQYF.

The chain has TRBV2 and TRBJ2-1, with D possibly being TRBD2 (6 bases). V lost 5 bases and J lost 2, with 10 bases in between. CDR1 is SNHLY and CDR2 is FYNNEI in the germline V gene. The CDR3 loop spans 14 amino acids. The CDR3 sequence: CASSPGRPYNEQFF. The CDR3 DNA follows: TGTGCCAGCAGTCCCGGGAGACCCTACAATGAGCAGTTCTTC. Full variable domain (remainder filled in from reference TRBV2 and TRBJ2-1): EPEVTQTPSHQVTQMGQEVILRCVPISNHLYFYWYRQILGQKVEFLVSFYNNEISEKSEIFDDQFSVERPDGSNFTLKIRSTKLEDSAMYFCASSPGRPYNEQFFGPGTRLTVL.

For this clone: The same CDR3 also results from other DNA sequences found in this sample. The V and J genes are TRBV18 and TRBJ2-1; no definite D call. Germline assignment: CDR1 KGHSH and CDR2 LQKENI. The CDR3 totals 15 residues. V lost 2 bases and J lost 0, with 8 bases in between. This CDR3 reads CASSPGSSSYNEQFF. The CDR3 nucleotides are TGTGCCAGCTCACCAGGGTCGAGCTCCTACAATGAGCAGTTCTTC.